These T cell receptor beta chains were read from a single sample in a study of cytomegalovirus exposure and HLA in healthy donors. The table came from immunoSEQ multiplex PCR; TCRdb's copy has only in-frame clones and leaves some out. The sample includes 130,000 to 150,000 clones, nearly 80% of them seen just once. Sequenced sample: PBMCs. These receptor sequences come from a man in his forties in good health and CMV-seropositive. The CDR3 runs from the conserved cysteine through the conserved F or W. D genes are given only for firm matches. Clone size appears in some rows only: once, few, many, or a class for an expanded clone.

J: TRBJ2-6
V: TRBV5-5
size: few
D: TRBD1
CDR3: CASSPWTGEVSGANVLTF
DNA: TGTGCCAGCAGCCCATGGACAGGGGAAGTCTCTGGGGCCAACGTCCTGACTTTC

J: TRBJ2-1
V: TRBV11-2
size: -
D: TRBD2
CDR3: CASSPRLAGLGNEQFF
DNA: TGTGCCAGCAGTCCCCGACTAGCGGGACTCGGGAATGAGCAGTTCTTC

J: TRBJ2-3
V: TRBV18
size: few
D: TRBD2
CDR3: CASSPGLAERLPTDTQYF
DNA: TGTGCCAGCTCACCGGGACTAGCGGAACGACTCCCAACAGATACGCAGTATTTT

J: TRBJ2-7
V: TRBV30
size: few
D: -
CDR3: CALERGPYEQYF
DNA: TGTGCCTTAGAACGGGGTCCCTACGAGCAGTACTTC

J: TRBJ2-6
V: TRBV2
size: -
D: -
CDR3: CASQGGLSGANVLTF
DNA: TGTGCCAGTCAGGGAGGCCTCTCTGGGGCCAACGTCCTGACTTTC

J: TRBJ1-1
V: TRBV11-2
size: -
D: -
CDR3: CASSSQGGTEAFF
DNA: TGTGCCAGCAGCTCCCAGGGCGGCACTGAAGCTTTCTTT

J: TRBJ1-1
V: TRBV30
size: -
D: -
CDR3: CAWSTGKRNTEAFF
DNA: TGTGCCTGGAGCACAGGGAAGAGGAACACTGAAGCTTTCTTT

J: TRBJ2-1
V: TRBV10-3
size: -
D: -
CDR3: CAISGRDEQFF
DNA: TGTGCCATCAGTGGGAGGGATGAGCAGTTCTTC

J: TRBJ1-1
V: TRBV30
size: -
D: TRBD1
CDR3: CAWTRGQLNTEAFF
DNA: TGTGCCTGGACTAGGGGACAGTTGAACACTGAAGCTTTCTTT

J: TRBJ2-7
V: TRBV6-5
size: once
D: TRBD2
CDR3: CASSYGRERGDEQYF
DNA: TGTGCCAGCAGTTACGGGCGGGAGCGAGGAGACGAGCAGTACTTT

J: TRBJ2-3
V: TRBV5-1
size: -
D: TRBD1
CDR3: CASKSGTAITDTQYF
DNA: TGCGCCAGCAAGTCCGGGACAGCCATCACAGATACGCAGTATTTT

J: TRBJ1-1
V: TRBV27
size: -
D: -
CDR3: CASRGIGTEAFF
DNA: TGTGCCAGCAGGGGCATTGGCACTGAAGCTTTCTTT

J: TRBJ1-5
V: TRBV6-5
size: -
D: -
CDR3: CASSFNTGHNQPQHF
DNA: TGTGCCAGCAGTTTTAACACAGGGCACAATCAGCCCCAGCATTTT

J: TRBJ2-1
V: TRBV11-3
size: -
D: TRBD1
CDR3: CASSRRQGVGDEQFF
DNA: TGTGCCAGCAGCCGCAGACAGGGGGTAGGCGATGAGCAGTTCTTC

J: TRBJ2-7
V: TRBV5-1
size: few
D: -
CDR3: CASSPREVSYEQYF
DNA: TGCGCCAGCAGCCCCAGGGAGGTCTCCTACGAGCAGTACTTC

J: TRBJ2-5
V: TRBV4-1
size: few
D: -
CDR3: CASSQRRAQETQYF
DNA: TGTGCCAGCAGCCAAAGGAGGGCCCAAGAGACCCAGTACTTC

J: TRBJ2-7
V: TRBV29-1
size: -
D: -
CDR3: CSVEDVGVEQYF
DNA: TGCAGCGTTGAAGACGTCGGAGTAGAGCAGTACTTC

J: TRBJ2-3
V: TRBV16
size: once
D: TRBD2
CDR3: CASSQWAGVADTQYF
DNA: TGTGCCAGCAGCCAATGGGCGGGAGTTGCTGATACGCAGTATTTT

J: TRBJ1-2
V: TRBV7-9
size: -
D: -
CDR3: CASSLAGGYGYTF
DNA: TGTGCCAGCAGCTTAGCGGGGGGATATGGCTACACCTTC

J: TRBJ2-1
V: TRBV9
size: -
D: TRBD2
CDR3: CASSGTGTSRYEQFF
DNA: TGTGCCAGCAGCGGGACCGGGACTAGTAGGTATGAGCAGTTCTTC

J: TRBJ1-1
V: TRBV4-1
size: -
D: -
CDR3: CASSRDNTEGNTEAFF
DNA: TGCGCCAGCAGCCGAGATAACACCGAGGGGAACACTGAAGCTTTCTTT

J: TRBJ2-1
V: TRBV7-3
size: few
D: -
CDR3: CASSLTKVQYNEQFF
DNA: TGTGCCAGCAGCTTAACGAAAGTACAGTACAATGAGCAGTTCTTC

J: TRBJ2-7
V: TRBV9
size: -
D: TRBD1
CDR3: CASSVGNRGIEQYF
DNA: TGTGCCAGCAGCGTAGGAAACAGGGGGATCGAGCAGTACTTC